This T cell receptor (beta chain) derives from a study of CD8 T cells in Susac syndrome. With V trimmed by 0 bases and J by 0 bases, 19 bases remained unmatched. CDR1 is DFQATT, CDR2 SNEGSKA, per germline (reference sequence). The CDR3 sequence is 21 residues long. Random hexamers served to reverse transcribe roughly 0.5 to 1 ug RNA. TCR beta CDR3 was amplified by immunoSEQ multiplex PCR. This amplification extended across 54 Vbeta and 13 Jbeta segments. TCRdb used MiXCR to reprocess the immunoSEQ multiplex PCR reads, holding one entry per CDR3 protein. The data contain approximately 300,000 distinct CDR3 sequences, approximately 90% of them singletons. Sequencing of TCR beta was performed on blood CD8+ and CD4+ T cells. It was treatment-naive patients with stable or active relapsing-remitting disease who made up the multiple sclerosis controls.

The rearrangement joins TRBV20-1 to TRBJ2-7; 11 bases agree with TRBD2. The sample comprised CD8+ T cells from PBMCs. This clonotype originated in a human donor with multiple sclerosis. CDR3 amino acids: CSARDNLPGLAVQRASYEQYF. CDR3 bases: TGCAGTGCTAGAGATAATTTGCCGGGACTAGCGGTCCAAAGGGCCTCCTACGAGCAGTACTTC.